What follows is one T cell receptor beta chain and its context. The data originate from a study of blood T cell repertoires in COVID-19. Study in general: The study drew acute and convalescent COVID-19 samples from the United States, Italy and Spain. T cells, B-cell-depleted T cells, or PBMCs supplied cDNA or gDNA.

V lost 3 bases, J lost 2 bases, and 7 bases stayed unmatched. This CDR3 is built from 16 residues. Per the germline V gene, CDR1 is LNHDA and CDR2 is SQIVND (reference sequence). Seattle-derived patients entered the study during active infection and were followed longitudinally. In the source study's methods: Reference gene primer amplification gave nucleated cell count estimates. Measured with immunoSEQ multiplex PCR; TCRdb has only the in-frame clones, and not every one. D and trimming were read from the DNA, whereas the V and J calls and clone size are those reported in that table. The data contain around 190,000 clones, 82% of them singletons.

The receptor comes from a woman aged 60-75 years with COVID-19, enrolled during active disease. This chain connects TRBV19 to TRBJ2-7, with 10 bases identical to TRBD1. The sequenced sample consisted of peripheral blood. The CDR3: CASSIKKGQGTYEQYF. CDR3 nucleotide sequence: TGTGCCAGTAGTATCAAAAAGGGACAGGGGACCTACGAGCAGTACTTC. Full variable domain (outside the CDR3, taken from reference TRBV19 and TRBJ2-7): DGGITQSPKYLFRKEGQNVTLSCEQNLNHDAMYWYRQDPGQGLRLIYYSQIVNDFQKGDIAEGYSVSREKKESFPLTVTSAQKNPTAFYLCASSIKKGQGTYEQYFGPGTRLTVT.